The source of this T cell receptor beta chain is a study of blood T cell repertoires in COVID-19. Across the study: The origin of the acute and convalescent COVID-19 samples was the United States, Italy and Spain.

Seattle-derived patients entered the study during active infection and were followed longitudinally. V lost 4 bases and J lost 1, with 14 bases in between. This CDR3 comprises 15 residues. The V gene's germline CDR1 is SGDLS and CDR2 YYNGEE. In the study's own analysis: The assay estimated nucleated cells by amplifying reference gene primers. Generated by immunoSEQ multiplex PCR, the TCRdb table keeps only in-frame clones and is missing some. That table supplies the V and J calls and clone size; D and trimming were determined from the DNA. The sample holds around 120,000 clones, roughly 89% seen once.

This TCR came from a woman aged 60 to 75 with COVID-19, enrolled during active disease. Sequenced material: peripheral blood. This sequence joins TRBV9 and TRBJ1-1; unclear D gene. As DNA, the CDR3 is TGTGCCAGCAGCCGTAGCGGTCTGGGGAACACTGAAGCTTTCTTT. Amino acids: CASSRSGLGNTEAFF.